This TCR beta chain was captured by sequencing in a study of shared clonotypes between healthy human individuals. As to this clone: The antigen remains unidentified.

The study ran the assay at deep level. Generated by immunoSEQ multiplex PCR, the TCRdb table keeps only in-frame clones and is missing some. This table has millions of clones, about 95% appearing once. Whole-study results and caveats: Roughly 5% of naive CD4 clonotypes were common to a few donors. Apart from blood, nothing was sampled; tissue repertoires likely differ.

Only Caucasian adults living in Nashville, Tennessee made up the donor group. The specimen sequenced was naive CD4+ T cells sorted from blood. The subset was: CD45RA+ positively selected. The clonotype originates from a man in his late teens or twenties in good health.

The CDR3 DNA reads as TGTGCCAGCAGTTACTTAGGGGACCCCCTGACGTCACCCCTCCACTTT. As protein: CASSYLGDPLTSPLHF. V is TRBV6-5 and J is TRBJ1-6, with a possible D match to TRBD1 (5 bases). V shed 1 base and J shed 10 bases, with 17 bases lying between them. This CDR3 spans 16 amino acids. Germline CDR1 is MNHEY and CDR2 is SVGAGI.